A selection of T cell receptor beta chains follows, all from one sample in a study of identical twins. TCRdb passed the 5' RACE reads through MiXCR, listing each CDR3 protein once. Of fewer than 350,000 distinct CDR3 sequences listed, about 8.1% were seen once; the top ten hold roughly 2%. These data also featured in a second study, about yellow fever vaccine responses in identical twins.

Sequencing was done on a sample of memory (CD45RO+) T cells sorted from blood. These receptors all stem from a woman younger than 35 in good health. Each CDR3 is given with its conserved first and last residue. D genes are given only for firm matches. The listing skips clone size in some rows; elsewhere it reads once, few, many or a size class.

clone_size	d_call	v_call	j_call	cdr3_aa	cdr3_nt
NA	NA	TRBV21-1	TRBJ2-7	CASTSIGSPYEQYF	TGTGCCAGCACTAGTATTGGCAGTCCCTACGAGCAGTACTTC
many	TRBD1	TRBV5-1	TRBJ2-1	CASSREGGGNEQFF	TGCGCCAGCAGCCGTGAAGGGGGCGGGAATGAGCAGTTCTTC
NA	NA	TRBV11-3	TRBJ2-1	CASSFSLGNEQFF	TGTGCCAGCAGCTTTAGTTTAGGGAATGAGCAGTTCTTC
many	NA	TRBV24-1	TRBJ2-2	CATSDFLGSKNTGELFF	TGTGCCACCAGTGATTTTCTGGGCTCCAAGAACACCGGGGAGCTGTTTTTT
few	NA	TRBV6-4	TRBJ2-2	CASSELTTGELFF	TGTGCCAGCAGTGAATTAACCACCGGGGAGCTGTTTTTT
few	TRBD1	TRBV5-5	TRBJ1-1	CASRAWTGRTEAFF	TGTGCCAGCAGGGCCTGGACAGGGCGGACTGAAGCTTTCTTT
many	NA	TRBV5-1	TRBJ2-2	CASSGRGFSNTGELFF	TGCGCCAGCAGTGGGCGCGGGTTTTCGAACACCGGGGAGCTGTTTTTT
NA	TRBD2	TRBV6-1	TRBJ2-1	CASRTGLAGGGEQFF	TGTGCCAGCAGAACGGGACTAGCGGGAGGAGGTGAGCAGTTCTTC
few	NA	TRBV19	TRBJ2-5	CASSIRPGGALETQYF	TGTGCCAGTAGTATAAGGCCCGGGGGCGCATTGGAGACCCAGTACTTC
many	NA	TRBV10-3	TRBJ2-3	CAIRSGQDTDTQYF	TGTGCCATCCGTAGCGGCCAGGACACAGATACGCAGTATTTT
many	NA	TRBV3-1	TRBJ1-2	CASSQVTDYGYTF	TGTGCCAGCAGCCAAGTTACGGACTATGGCTACACCTTC
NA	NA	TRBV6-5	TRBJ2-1	CASSYLLASNNEQFF	TGTGCCAGCAGTTACCTTCTAGCGTCAAACAATGAGCAGTTCTTC
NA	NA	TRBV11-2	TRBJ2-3	CASSPSGLRVGVKDTQYF	TGTGCCAGCAGCCCTAGTGGTCTGAGGGTAGGCGTCAAAGATACGCAGTATTTT
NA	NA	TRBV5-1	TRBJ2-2	CASSAPGVRGTGELFF	TGCGCCAGCAGCGCCCCGGGAGTCAGAGGCACCGGGGAGCTGTTTTTT
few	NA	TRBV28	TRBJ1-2	CASSSSGAGYTF	TGTGCCAGCAGTTCCTCAGGAGCGGGCTACACCTTC
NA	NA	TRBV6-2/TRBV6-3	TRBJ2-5	CASSFLRGGETQYF	TGTGCCAGCAGTTTTCTGAGGGGGGGAGAGACCCAGTACTTC
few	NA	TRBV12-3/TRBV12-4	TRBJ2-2	CASTAQLNTGELFF	TGTGCCAGTACTGCCCAGCTAAACACCGGGGAGCTGTTTTTT
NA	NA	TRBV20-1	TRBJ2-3	CSARMQGLADTQYF	TGCAGTGCTAGAATGCAGGGTCTAGCAGATACGCAGTATTTT
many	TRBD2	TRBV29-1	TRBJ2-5	CSVASLAGLRETQYF	TGCAGCGTTGCCTCGCTAGCGGGATTACGCGAGACCCAGTACTTC
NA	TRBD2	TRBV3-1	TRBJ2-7	CASSQVVGGPEQYF	TGTGCCAGCAGCCAAGTTGTGGGAGGGCCCGAGCAGTACTTC
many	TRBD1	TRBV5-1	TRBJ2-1	CASTWGQGVNEQFF	TGCGCCAGCACCTGGGGGCAGGGGGTCAATGAGCAGTTCTTC
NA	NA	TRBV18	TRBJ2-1	CASSPPRTALSYNEQFF	TGTGCCAGCTCACCACCGCGAACCGCCTTATCCTACAATGAGCAGTTCTTC
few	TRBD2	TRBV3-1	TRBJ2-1	CASSQQGLAGGGEQFF	TGTGCCAGCAGCCAACAGGGACTAGCGGGAGGTGGGGAGCAGTTCTTC
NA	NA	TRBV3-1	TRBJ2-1	CASSQGIRVLFSDEQFF	TGTGCCAGCAGCCAAGGGATTCGAGTCCTTTTCTCCGATGAGCAGTTCTTC
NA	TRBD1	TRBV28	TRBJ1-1	CASSFGQATTEAFF	TGTGCCAGCAGTTTCGGACAGGCCACCACTGAAGCTTTCTTT
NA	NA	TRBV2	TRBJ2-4	CASNARIAKNIQYF	TGTGCCAGCAATGCGCGGATAGCCAAAAACATTCAGTACTTC
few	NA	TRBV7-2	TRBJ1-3	CASSSARASGNTIYF	TGTGCCAGCAGCTCCGCCAGGGCCTCTGGAAACACCATATATTTT
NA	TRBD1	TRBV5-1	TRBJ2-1	CASSLGWTGQRYNEQFF	TGCGCCAGCAGCTTGGGATGGACAGGGCAAAGGTACAATGAGCAGTTCTTC
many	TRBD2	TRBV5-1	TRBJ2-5	CASSGASGGETQYF	TGCGCCAGCTCCGGGGCTAGCGGGGGAGAGACCCAGTACTTC
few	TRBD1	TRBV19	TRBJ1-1	CATWDRGMNTEAFF	TGTGCCACCTGGGACAGGGGAATGAACACTGAAGCTTTCTTT
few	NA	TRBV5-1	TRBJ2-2	CASSLRTDNTGELFF	TGCGCCAGCAGCCTAAGGACAGACAACACCGGGGAGCTGTTTTTT
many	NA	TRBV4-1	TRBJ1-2	CASSQDPWDTHTF	TGCGCCAGCAGCCAAGATCCTTGGGACACACACACCTTC
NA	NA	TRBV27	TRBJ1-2	CASSLQGSGGYTF	TGTGCCAGCAGTTTACAGGGAAGTGGTGGCTACACCTTC
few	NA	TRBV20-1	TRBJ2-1	CSARDLTGMNEQFF	TGCAGTGCTAGAGATTTAACAGGGATGAATGAGCAGTTCTTC
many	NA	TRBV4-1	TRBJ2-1	CASSQAERSSYNEQFF	TGCGCCAGCAGCCAAGCCGAGCGGAGCTCCTACAATGAGCAGTTCTTC
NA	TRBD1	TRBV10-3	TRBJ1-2	CAISTLGQAHYGYTF	TGTGCCATCAGCACCTTGGGACAGGCCCACTATGGCTACACCTTC
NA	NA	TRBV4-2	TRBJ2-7	CASSQLPRSYEQYF	TGTGCCAGCAGCCAGCTTCCCCGGAGCTACGAGCAGTACTTC
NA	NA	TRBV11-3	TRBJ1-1	CASSFMQSEEAFF	TGTGCCAGCAGCTTTATGCAGTCCGAGGAAGCTTTCTTT
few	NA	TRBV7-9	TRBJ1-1	CASSSGGSNTEAFF	TGTGCCAGCAGCTCTGGGGGGTCGAACACTGAAGCTTTCTTT
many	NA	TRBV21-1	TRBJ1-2	CASSLSEGYYGYTF	TGTGCCAGCAGCTTATCCGAGGGCTACTATGGCTACACCTTC
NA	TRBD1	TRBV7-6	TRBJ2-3	CASSLRQGTLADTQYF	TGTGCCAGCAGCTTACGACAGGGCACACTGGCAGATACGCAGTATTTT
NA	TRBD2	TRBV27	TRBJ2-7	CASSLFREGYEQYF	TGTGCCAGTTCTTTATTCCGGGAGGGGTACGAGCAGTACTTC
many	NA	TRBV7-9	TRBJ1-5	CASSLAGWDQPQHF	TGTGCCAGCAGCTTAGCGGGGTGGGATCAGCCCCAGCATTTT
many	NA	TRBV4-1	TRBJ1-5	CASSQGPQNQPQHF	TGCGCCAGCAGCCAGGGGCCCCAGAATCAGCCCCAGCATTTT
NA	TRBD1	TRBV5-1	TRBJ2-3	CASSLEGTGSTDTQYF	TGCGCCAGCAGCTTAGAAGGGACAGGGAGCACAGATACGCAGTATTTT
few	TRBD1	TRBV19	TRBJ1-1	CASSPRQGTTEAFF	TGTGCCAGTAGTCCAAGACAGGGGACCACTGAAGCTTTCTTT
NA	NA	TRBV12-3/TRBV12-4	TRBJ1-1	CASSLSRLAPVGRGTEAFF	TGTGCCAGCAGTTTGAGTCGTTTGGCCCCAGTGGGCAGGGGCACTGAAGCTTTCTTT
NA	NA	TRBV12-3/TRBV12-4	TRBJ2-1	CASSLGARGGEQFF	TGTGCCAGCAGTTTAGGAGCGAGGGGCGGTGAGCAGTTCTTC
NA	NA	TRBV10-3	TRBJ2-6	CASGDGHPGANVLTF	TGTGCCAGCGGGGACGGCCACCCTGGGGCCAACGTCCTGACTTTC
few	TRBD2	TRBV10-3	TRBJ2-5	CAIGSSGGLTQETQYF	TGTGCCATCGGGAGTAGCGGGGGGCTTACCCAAGAGACCCAGTACTTC
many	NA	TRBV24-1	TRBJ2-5	CATSDFGPAETQYF	TGTGCCACCAGTGATTTCGGGCCGGCGGAGACCCAGTACTTC
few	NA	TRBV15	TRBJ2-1	CATSRYTSTEQFF	TGTGCCACCAGCAGATACACTAGCACTGAGCAGTTCTTC
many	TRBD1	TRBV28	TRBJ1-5	CASSLNRGRNQPQHF	TGTGCCAGCAGTTTAAACAGGGGCCGGAATCAGCCCCAGCATTTT
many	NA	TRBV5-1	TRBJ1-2	CASSLAGPGGYTF	TGCGCCAGCAGCTTGGCCGGGCCGGGCGGCTACACCTTC
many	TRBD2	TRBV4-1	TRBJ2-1	CASSQGKASGNYNEQFF	TGCGCCAGCAGCCAAGGAAAGGCTAGCGGGAACTACAATGAGCAGTTCTTC
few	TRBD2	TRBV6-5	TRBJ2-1	CASSSQPWGLAEYNEQFF	TGTGCCAGCAGTTCCCAACCTTGGGGACTAGCGGAGTACAATGAGCAGTTCTTC
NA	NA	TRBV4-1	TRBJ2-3	CASSRGGYDTQYF	TGCGCCAGCAGCAGAGGGGGGTACGATACGCAGTATTTT
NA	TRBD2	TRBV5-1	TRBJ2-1	CASSSQTSEGNEQFF	TGCGCCAGCAGCTCCCAGACTAGCGAGGGGAATGAGCAGTTCTTC
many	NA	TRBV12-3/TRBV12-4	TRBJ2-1	CASSPRSRSANSYNEQFF	TGTGCCAGCAGTCCCCGTTCTCGTAGCGCAAATTCCTACAATGAGCAGTTCTTC